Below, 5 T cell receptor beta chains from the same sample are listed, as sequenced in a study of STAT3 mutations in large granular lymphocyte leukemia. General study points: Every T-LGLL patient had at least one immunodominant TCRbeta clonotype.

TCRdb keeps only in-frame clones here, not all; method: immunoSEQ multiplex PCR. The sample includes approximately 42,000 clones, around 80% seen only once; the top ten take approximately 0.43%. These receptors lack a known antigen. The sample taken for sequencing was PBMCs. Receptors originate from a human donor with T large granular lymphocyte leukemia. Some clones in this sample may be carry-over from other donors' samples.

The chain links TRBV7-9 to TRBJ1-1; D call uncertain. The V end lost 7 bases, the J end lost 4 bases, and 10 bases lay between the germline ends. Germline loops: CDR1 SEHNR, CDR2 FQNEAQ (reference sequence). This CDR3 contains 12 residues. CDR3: CASTPWITEAFF. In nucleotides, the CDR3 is TGTGCCAGCACCCCGTGGATCACTGAAGCTTTCTTT.

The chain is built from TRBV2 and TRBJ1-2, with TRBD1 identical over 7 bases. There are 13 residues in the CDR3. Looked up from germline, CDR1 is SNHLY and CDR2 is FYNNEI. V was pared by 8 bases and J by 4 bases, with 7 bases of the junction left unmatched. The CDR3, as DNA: TGTGCCAGCGGGACAGATCTACTCTATGGCTACACCTTC. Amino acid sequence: CASGTDLLYGYTF.

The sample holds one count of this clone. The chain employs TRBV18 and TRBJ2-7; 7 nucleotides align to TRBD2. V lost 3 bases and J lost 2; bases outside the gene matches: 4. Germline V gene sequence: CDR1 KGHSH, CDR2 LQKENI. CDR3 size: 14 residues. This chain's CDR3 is CASSPGRGAYEQYV. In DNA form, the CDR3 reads TGTGCCAGCTCACCGGGACGGGGGGCCTACGAGCAGTACGTC.

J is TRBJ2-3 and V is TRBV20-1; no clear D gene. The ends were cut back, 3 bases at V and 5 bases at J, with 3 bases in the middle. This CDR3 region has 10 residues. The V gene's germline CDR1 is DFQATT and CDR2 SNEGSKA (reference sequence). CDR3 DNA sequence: TGCAGTGCTAGTCTAGATACGCAGTATTTT. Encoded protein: CSASLDTQYF.

The CDR3 protein is CASSRDRGQTEAFF. The DNA of the CDR3 is TGTGCCAGTAGTCGGGACAGGGGGCAAACTGAAGCTTTCTTT. V gene TRBV19 combines with J gene TRBJ1-1; TRBD1 matches at 12 bases. CDR3 length: 14 amino acids. Germline CDR1 LNHDA, CDR2 SQIVND (reference sequence). J lost 5 bases, V lost 5 bases, and 3 bases had no gene match.